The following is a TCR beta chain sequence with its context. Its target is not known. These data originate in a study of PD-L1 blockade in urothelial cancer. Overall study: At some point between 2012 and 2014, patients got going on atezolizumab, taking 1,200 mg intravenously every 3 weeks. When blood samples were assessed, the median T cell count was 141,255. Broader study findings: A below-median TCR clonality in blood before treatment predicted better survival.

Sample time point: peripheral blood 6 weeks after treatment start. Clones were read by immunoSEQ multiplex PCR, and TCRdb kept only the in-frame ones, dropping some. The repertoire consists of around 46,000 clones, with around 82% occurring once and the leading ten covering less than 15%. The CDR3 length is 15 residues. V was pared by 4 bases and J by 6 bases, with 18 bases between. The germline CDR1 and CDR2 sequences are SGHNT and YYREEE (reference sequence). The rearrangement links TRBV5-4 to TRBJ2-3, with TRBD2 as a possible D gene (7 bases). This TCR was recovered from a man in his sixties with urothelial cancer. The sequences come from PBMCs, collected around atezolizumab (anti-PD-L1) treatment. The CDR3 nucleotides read TGTGCCAGCAGCCCCCCGGGCGCGGGGGCGGATACGCAGTATTTT. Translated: CASSPPGAGADTQYF.